This TCR beta chain was sequenced for a study of blood T cell repertoires in COVID-19. About the study: The cDNA or gDNA used as material had been derived from T cells, B-cell-depleted T cells, or PBMCs.

During active infection, Seattle patients enrolled and were then monitored through disease. In the original workflow: Estimated nucleated cell counts came from reference gene primer amplification. TCRdb's copy holds only in-frame clones and misses some; the assay was immunoSEQ multiplex PCR. Clone size and the V and J calls come from that table; the DNA yielded D and trimming. The repertoire consists of 200,000 to 300,000 clones, with 81% occurring once and the leading ten covering 6.5% to 8.5%. This CDR3 has 12 amino acids. The germline V and J ends were trimmed by 9 bases and 8 bases, with 14 bases remaining between them. Germline V gives CDR1 MNHEY, CDR2 SVGAGI.

The V and J genes are TRBV6-5 and TRBJ1-3; a weak D match, TRBD1 (5 bases). This receptor was identified in a woman older than 75 with COVID-19, enrolled during active disease. Source material: peripheral blood. This CDR3 reads CARGDGGDTIYF. The CDR3 DNA reads as TGTGCCAGAGGGGACGGGGGGGACACCATATATTTT.